The 8 T cell receptor beta chains given below trace back to one sample, sequenced in a study of OX40 agonist ivuxolimab in advanced cancers. This table comes from immunoSEQ multiplex PCR, and its TCRdb copy is limited to in-frame clones, with some not included. The sample holds about 79,000 clones, approximately 86% seen once. This specimen was CD4+ or CD8+ T cells sorted from blood, taken in a trial of the OX40 agonist ivuxolimab. These TCRs come from an adult with an advanced solid tumor such as melanoma, head and neck, liver or kidney cancer.

V is TRBV5-5 and J is TRBJ2-7; D call uncertain. There are 14 residues in the CDR3. Trimming cost V 0 bases and J 2 bases, with 9 bases left between them. Looked up from germline, CDR1 is SGHKS and CDR2 is YYEKEE (reference sequence). The CDR3 DNA reads as TGTGCCAGCAGCTTGGCCATCGGAGCCTACGAGCAGTACTTC. Its translation is CASSLAIGAYEQYF.

This clone occurred once. The genes are TRBV19 and TRBJ2-3, with 10 bases that match TRBD2. With 2 bases clipped from V and 0 bases from J, the junction kept 14 bases outside the gene matches. Germline CDR1 is LNHDA and CDR2 is SQIVND (reference sequence). This CDR3 comprises 20 residues. CDR3 nucleotide sequence: TGTGCCAGTAGTATACAGGGACGGACTAGCGGAACCTCTAGCACAGATACGCAGTATTTT. This translates into CASSIQGRTSGTSSTDTQYF.

The chain recombines TRBV19 with TRBJ2-3; no reliable D call. The length of the CDR3 is 13 residues. V gave up 4 bases and J gave up 6 bases, with 11 bases separating them. Germline V CDR1 and CDR2: LNHDA, SQIVND (reference sequence). The CDR3 DNA reads as TGTGCCAGTAGTACCGTGGCTAGGGATACGCAGTATTTT. Its protein is CASSTVARDTQYF. Full variable domain (rest looked up from reference TRBV19 and TRBJ2-3): DGGITQSPKYLFRKEGQNVTLSCEQNLNHDAMYWYRQDPGQGLRLIYYSQIVNDFQKGDIAEGYSVSREKKESFPLTVTSAQKNPTAFYLCASSTVARDTQYFGPGTRLTVL.

V usage is TRBV6-6 and J usage is TRBJ2-7, with D unclear. Germline V gene sequence: CDR1 MNHNY, CDR2 SVGAGI (reference sequence). The CDR3 is made up of 14 amino acids. V gave up 0 bases and J gave up 5 bases, with 11 bases separating them. The CDR3: CASSYSRLVDEQYF. In DNA form, the CDR3 reads TGTGCCAGCAGTTACTCCCGATTGGTCGACGAGCAGTACTTC.

This clone appeared a few times. The genes are TRBV2 and TRBJ2-7; D unresolved. The ends were cut back, 3 bases at V and 5 bases at J, with 14 bases in the middle. The CDR3 is 14 residues long. Germline V gives CDR1 SNHLY, CDR2 FYNNEI. CDR3 residues: CASSDPGAQDEQYF. The CDR3 region has the DNA TGTGCCAGCAGTGACCCGGGCGCCCAGGACGAGCAGTACTTC.

V is TRBV29-1 and J is TRBJ1-4, with 8 bases aligning to TRBD1. The V segment lost 4 bases and the J segment 4 bases; nucleotides outside the gene matches: 2. There are 13 residues in the CDR3. Per germline, CDR1 SQVTM and CDR2 ANQGSEA. CDR3 in DNA: TGCAGCGTTGGGACAGGGTTTAATGAAAAACTGTTTTTT. It encodes CSVGTGFNEKLFF.

In this sample, this clone turned up once. The J gene is TRBJ2-7, the V gene TRBV25-1; 7 nucleotides line up with TRBD1. CDR1 and CDR2 from the germline V gene are MGHDK and SYGVNS. V was pared by 4 bases and J by 8 bases, with 14 bases of the junction left unmatched. There are 15 residues in the CDR3. CDR3 loop: CASSVDRIRAIQQYF. DNA for the CDR3: TGTGCCAGCAGTGTGGACAGGATAAGGGCTATCCAGCAGTACTTC.

This chain links TRBV27 with TRBJ2-3; D call uncertain. There are 14 residues in the CDR3. Germline values: CDR1 MNHEY, CDR2 SMNVEV (reference sequence). V was pared by 5 bases and J by 5 bases, with 14 bases between. CDR3 bases: TGTGCCAGCAGTACACATGGTCAAGGAGATACGCAGTATTTT. It encodes CASSTHGQGDTQYF.